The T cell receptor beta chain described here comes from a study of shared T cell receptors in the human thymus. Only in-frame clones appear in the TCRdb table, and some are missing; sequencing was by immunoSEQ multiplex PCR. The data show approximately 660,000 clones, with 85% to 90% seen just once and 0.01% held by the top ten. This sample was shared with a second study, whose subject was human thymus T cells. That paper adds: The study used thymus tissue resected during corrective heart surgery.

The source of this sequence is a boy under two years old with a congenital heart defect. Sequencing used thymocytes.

The CDR3 region has the DNA TGTGCCAGCACCCATCGGGGGGACCAAGAGACCCAGTACTTC. Translated: CASTHRGDQETQYF. The chain has TRBV18 and TRBJ2-5; 7 bases are shared with TRBD2. The CDR3 has 14 residues. V was pared by 8 bases and J by 0 bases, with 6 bases of the junction left unmatched. CDR1 is KGHSH and CDR2 is LQKENI in the germline V gene.